The 23 T cell receptor beta chains below come from one sample, sequenced in a study of regulatory T cells in long-lasting Graves disease. Sequencing libraries for TCR beta were prepared with iRepertoire HTBI primers and Arm-PCR of CDR3 regions. From the multiplex PCR reads, TCRdb called clonotypes with MiXCR, one entry per CDR3 protein. Among hundreds of thousands of distinct CDR3 sequences listed, around 17% were seen once. Time point defined: newly diagnosed GD, antithyroid drugs for less than 3 months. RNA isolated from PBMCs was used to make the TCR library. The same data also contributed to another study, on T cells in Graves' hyperthyroidism and ophthalmopathy.

The sequences come from peripheral blood mononuclear cells (PBMCs), collected at new diagnosis, from a patient treated with antithyroid drugs. Receptors were obtained from a woman aged 25 to 39 with Graves disease.

This clonotype was seen many times. The V call is TRBV28, the J call TRBJ2-2; D gene uncertain. CDR3 length: 13 amino acids. The V end was cut by 10 bases, the J end by 2 bases, with 11 bases between. Germline CDR1 MDHEN, CDR2 SYDVKM. The CDR3 nucleotides are TGTGCCATCTATGGTGGCAACACCGGGGAGCTGTTTTTT. Translating gives CAIYGGNTGELFF.

At least ten counts were recorded for this clonotype. V and J are TRBV5-1 and TRBJ2-3, with D perhaps given as TRBD1 or TRBD2 (6 bases each). Germline-derived CDR1 and CDR2 are SGHRS and YFSETQ. The CDR3 contains 14 residues. V lost 6 bases and J 2 bases, leaving 13 bases between the germline ends. In DNA form, the CDR3 reads TGCGCCAGCAAGGAGGGGGGATCCACAGATACGCAGTATTTT. This translates into CASKEGGSTDTQYF.

This clonotype occurred many times. The rearrangement links TRBV2 to TRBJ2-3; tentatively, D is TRBD1 or TRBD2 (5 bases each). Germline V gene sequence: CDR1 SNHLY, CDR2 FYNNEI. This CDR3 is built from 16 residues. V lost 3 bases and J lost 5, with 18 bases in between. The CDR3: CASSDPGTRLGDTQYF. Here the CDR3 DNA reads TGTGCCAGCAGTGATCCGGGGACCCGTCTAGGAGATACGCAGTATTTT. Full variable domain (remainder filled in from reference TRBV2 and TRBJ2-3): EPEVTQTPSHQVTQMGQEVILRCVPISNHLYFYWYRQILGQKVEFLVSFYNNEISEKSEIFDDQFSVERPDGSNFTLKIRSTKLEDSAMYFCASSDPGTRLGDTQYFGPGTRLTVL.

This clonotype was detected ten times or more. V and J are TRBV20-1 and TRBJ2-7; 9 positions agree with TRBD2. V lost 5 bases, J lost 6 bases, and 11 bases stayed unmatched. Germline V gene sequence: CDR1 DFQATT, CDR2 SNEGSKA (reference sequence). This CDR3 spans 14 amino acids. CDR3 coding DNA: TGCAGTGCTGACGCCGGGACTAGCCGTTTCGAGCAGTACTTC. This translates into CSADAGTSRFEQYF.

In this sample, this clonotype turned up many times. The V gene is TRBV7-2, the J gene TRBJ1-1; D gene ambiguous. Trimming pared 0 bases from V and 1 base from J, leaving 9 bases between. The CDR3 covers 15 residues. Germline V gene sequence: CDR1 SGHTA, CDR2 FQGNSA. CDR3 nucleotides: TGTGCCAGCAGCTTAGCGCTGATCGGGAACACTGAAGCTTTCTTT. The encoded protein is CASSLALIGNTEAFF.

The chain couples TRBV12-3 or TRBV12-4 to TRBJ1-3; D gene uncertain. This CDR3 has 17 residues. V was trimmed by 6 bases and J by 3 bases, leaving 21 bases between them. CDR3 sequence reads: CASSVSTGMSGGNTIYF. In nucleotides, the CDR3 is TGTGCCAGCAGCGTCTCTACGGGGATGAGTGGTGGAAACACCATATATTTT.

The sample holds many counts of this clonotype. This chain joins TRBV3-1 and TRBJ2-7, with 10 bases lining up with TRBD1. The CDR3 length is 15 residues. The V segment lost 4 bases and the J segment 1 base; nucleotides outside the gene matches: 4. Germline V gives CDR1 LGHDT, CDR2 YNNKEL (reference sequence). In DNA form, the CDR3 reads TGTGCCAGCAGCCGTGGACAGGGGGGTTCCTACGAGCAGTACTTC. Translating gives CASSRGQGGSYEQYF.

The rearrangement uses TRBV20-1 and TRBJ2-1, with D uncertain. CDR1 DFQATT and CDR2 SNEGSKA come from the germline V gene (reference sequence). Trimming left V 2 bases short and J 6 bases short, with 14 bases between. The CDR3 is 14 residues long. CDR3: CSARTQLGLNEQFF. CDR3 bases: TGCAGTGCTAGAACCCAATTAGGTCTCAATGAGCAGTTCTTC.

This clonotype has only a few counts. The J gene is TRBJ1-1, the V gene TRBV4-2; tentative D call: TRBD1 (5 bases). From germline, CDR1 is LGHNA and CDR2 YNFKEQ. There are 15 residues in the CDR3. Trimming took 4 bases from V and 5 from J, leaving 17 bases between them. For the CDR3, the DNA is TGTGCCAGCAGCCCAACCGGGGCTCCGGGTACTGAAGCTTTCTTT. Amino acids: CASSPTGAPGTEAFF.

The chain joins TRBV7-9 to TRBJ2-7; TRBD2 aligns across 14 bases. This CDR3 is 16 amino acids long. V shed 3 bases, J shed 4 bases, and the junction held 5 bases outside the gene matches. CDR1 SEHNR and CDR2 FQNEAQ come from the germline V gene (reference sequence). CDR3 amino acids: CASSLMGLAGAYEQYF. Here the CDR3 DNA reads TGTGCCAGCAGCTTGATGGGACTAGCGGGAGCATACGAGCAGTACTTC. The whole variable domain, filled in from reference TRBV7-9 and TRBJ2-7, reads DTGVSQNPRHKITKRGQNVTFRCDPISEHNRLYWYRQTLGQGPEFLTYFQNEAQLEKSRLLSDRFSAERPKGSFSTLEIQRTEQGDSAMYLCASSLMGLAGAYEQYFGPGTRLTVT.

There are many counts of this clonotype. CDR3 nucleotide sequence: TGTGCCTGGAGTCCCCAACGGGACAGTTATAGCAATCAGCCCCAGCATTTT. Residues: CAWSPQRDSYSNQPQHF. The chain carries TRBV30 and TRBJ1-5; 7 bases align to TRBD1. V trimming: 2 bases; J trimming: 0 bases; junction bases outside the gene matches: 10. The CDR3 runs 17 residues. Germline values: CDR1 GTSNPN, CDR2 SVGIG (reference sequence).

This chain joins TRBV18 and TRBJ2-7, with D perhaps assigned TRBD1 or TRBD2 (6 bases each). In germline, CDR1 is KGHSH, CDR2 LQKENI. V gave up 5 bases and J gave up 3 bases, with 20 bases separating them. The CDR3 runs to 16 residues. The CDR3: CASSARTGANGYEQYF. CDR3 bases: TGTGCCAGCTCAGCCCGGACGGGGGCGAATGGCTACGAGCAGTACTTC.

This clonotype occurred once. The gene calls are TRBV4-2 and TRBJ1-1; 8 bases align to TRBD1. J gave up 8 bases and V 8 bases, and 10 bases lay outside the gene matches. This CDR3 has 13 amino acids. The germline V gene encodes CDR1 LGHNA and CDR2 YNFKEQ. The DNA of the CDR3 is TGTGCCAGCGGCCGGGGACAGGTTTCCGAAGCTTTCTTT. Protein product: CASGRGQVSEAFF.

This clonotype appeared a few times. The J gene is TRBJ1-2, the V gene TRBV29-1; 8 nucleotides match TRBD1. Germline CDR1 and CDR2: SQVTM and ANQGSEA. This CDR3 spans 13 amino acids. V was pared by 4 bases and J by 6 bases, with 7 bases of the junction left unmatched. CDR3 in DNA: TGCAGCGTTGGCCGGATGGACAGGGATGGCTACACCTTC. This gives the protein CSVGRMDRDGYTF.

The chain is built from TRBV7-2 and TRBJ1-3; D not resolved. V was pared by 4 bases and J by 4 bases, with 11 bases between. The germline V gene encodes CDR1 SGHTA and CDR2 FQGNSA. CDR3 length equals 14 residues. The CDR3 sequence is CASSSFSQGNTIYF. DNA for the CDR3: TGTGCCAGCAGCTCCTTCTCTCAGGGAAACACCATATATTTT.

The table lists this clonotype with many counts. V usage is TRBV27 and J usage is TRBJ1-2; the match to TRBD1 covers 11 bases. This CDR3 spans 16 amino acids. Germline trimming cut 5 bases from V and 7 bases from J; bases unmatched to any gene: 12. Germline CDR1 MNHEY, CDR2 SMNVEV (reference sequence). CDR3 coding DNA: TGTGCCAGCAGTGGTAAAAGGACAGGGGGCGCGGCTGGCTACACCTTC. Translation gives CASSGKRTGGAAGYTF.

This clonotype has a count of ten or more. The CDR3 protein is CASKMTTSVDTDTQYF. The CDR3 DNA reads TGTGCCAGCAAAATGACGACTAGCGTTGACACAGATACGCAGTATTTT. V is TRBV2 and J is TRBJ2-3, with 8 bases identical to TRBD2. Germline CDR1 is SNHLY and CDR2 is FYNNEI. V shed 7 bases, J shed 2 bases, and the junction held 11 bases outside the gene matches. The CDR3 covers 16 residues.

This clonotype turned up a few times. The rearrangement joins TRBV7-9 to TRBJ1-5, with 9 bases matching TRBD1. The CDR3 is made up of 17 amino acids. Looked up from germline, CDR1 is SEHNR and CDR2 is FQNEAQ (reference sequence). J was trimmed by 4 bases and V by 5 bases; bases with no gene match: 12. CDR3 coding DNA: TGTGCCAGCAGCCGCGGACAGGGGCAGGGGGGTAATCAGCCCCAGCATTTT. The encoded protein is CASSRGQGQGGNQPQHF.

This clonotype has a handful of counts. This chain links TRBV6-2 or TRBV6-3 with TRBJ1-2, with no clear D. Trimming removed 2 bases from V and 2 bases from J, with 9 bases in between. This CDR3 is 14 amino acids long. The germline V gene has CDR1 MNHEY and CDR2 SVGEGT. CDR3 loop: CASSYLERNYGYTF. In DNA, the CDR3 is TGTGCCAGCAGTTACCTGGAAAGAAACTATGGCTACACCTTC.

This clonotype was seen ten or more times. The V and J genes are TRBV7-2 and TRBJ2-7; unclear D gene. Germline CDR1 is SGHTA and CDR2 is FQGNSA. The CDR3 extends over 18 amino acids. V gave up 1 base and J gave up 4 bases, with 23 bases separating them. The DNA of the CDR3 is TGTGCCAGCAGCTTAGGGGCAGAGGTGGAGCCCTTTTCATACGAGCAGTACTTC. It specifies CASSLGAEVEPFSYEQYF.

This clonotype showed up just a few times. CDR3 DNA sequence: TGTGCCAGTAGTGGATTCGGGAGGAGGAACACTGAAGCTTTCTTT. Its translation: CASSGFGRRNTEAFF. The chain joins TRBV19 to TRBJ1-1, with D unresolved. Germline V gene data show CDR1 as LNHDA and CDR2 as SQIVND (reference sequence). The CDR3 has 15 residues. V was pared by 5 bases and J by 1 base, with 14 bases between. The full variable domain, with the rest looked up from reference TRBV19 and TRBJ1-1, is DGGITQSPKYLFRKEGQNVTLSCEQNLNHDAMYWYRQDPGQGLRLIYYSQIVNDFQKGDIAEGYSVSREKKESFPLTVTSAQKNPTAFYLCASSGFGRRNTEAFFGQGTRLTVV.

Concerning this clonotype itself: This may arise from a read error, as a much more abundant clone is one base away. V is TRBV11-1 and J is TRBJ2-1, with 7 bases matching TRBD2. The CDR3 is made up of 16 amino acids. Germline loops: CDR1 SGHAT, CDR2 FQDESV (reference sequence). This CDR3 is CASSRLAPSSYNEPFF. The DNA of the CDR3 is TGTGCCAGCAGCAGACTAGCTCCGAGCTCCTACAATGAGCCGTTCTTC.

For the CDR3, the DNA is TGCGCCAGCAGCCGGGTACCCGCCGAAATAGATACGCAGTATTTT. It encodes CASSRVPAEIDTQYF. The rearrangement links TRBV4-1 to TRBJ2-3; D gene unclear. This CDR3 has 15 amino acids. Trimming cost V 4 bases and J 5 bases, with 16 bases left between them. Germline V CDR1 and CDR2: MGHRA, YSYEKL.